This T cell receptor beta chain derives from a study of identical twins. cDNA carried unique molecular identifiers, and a universal primer site was added by template switching. TCRdb analysed the 5' RACE reads with MiXCR anew, one entry per CDR3 protein. The table records 690,000 or so distinct CDR3 sequences, about 9.4% of them present only once. The CDR3 runs to 13 residues. Germline V gives CDR1 MNHNS, CDR2 SASEGT. Trimming removed 2 bases from V and 9 bases from J, with 11 bases in between. These sequences were also reported in another study, on yellow fever vaccine responses in identical twins.

The chain employs TRBV6-1 and TRBJ2-1; TRBD1 is a possible D gene (6 bases). This sequence was found in a woman between 18 and 30 years old in good health. The sample comprised PBMCs. The CDR3 sequence: CASSETGKGEQFF. For the CDR3, the DNA is TGTGCCAGCAGTGAAACAGGGAAGGGTGAGCAGTTCTTC.